The 15 T cell receptor beta chains given below trace back to one sample, sequenced in a study of blood T cells in healthy people across ages. The authors ran a second PCR of 7 to 11 cycles using a sample-barcoded 5' primer and a J-beta primer mix. TCRdb analysed the 5' RACE reads with MiXCR anew, one entry per CDR3 protein. The sample yields roughly 900,000 distinct CDR3 sequences, roughly 43% seen once. The material sequenced was blood. The receptors were gathered from a man aged 25 to 45 in good health.

This clonotype came up many times. The chain has TRBV12-3 or TRBV12-4 and TRBJ2-5; maybe TRBD1 (5 bases). The CDR3 is 14 amino acids. Trimming took off 7 bases at V and 3 bases at J, with 15 bases between the two ends. The chain's CDR3 is CASTIAQGKETQYF. The CDR3 DNA sequence: TGTGCCAGCACCATCGCCCAGGGAAAAGAGACCCAGTACTTC.

This clonotype turned up a few times. This chain links TRBV20-1 with TRBJ2-5, with 7 bases aligning to TRBD2. Germline V CDR1 and CDR2: DFQATT, SNEGSKA (reference sequence). CDR3 length equals 14 residues. V lost 5 bases and J lost 4; bases outside the gene matches: 10. DNA of the CDR3: TGCAGTGCTCCAGACTCGGGACTACGAGAGACCCAGTACTTC. Translation: CSAPDSGLRETQYF.

This clonotype turned up a few times. The chain joins TRBV5-4 to TRBJ2-7, with D perhaps TRBD2 (5 bases). With 4 bases removed from V and 2 bases from J, the gap between germline ends came to 16 bases. The CDR3 is 15 amino acids. The germline CDR1 and CDR2 sequences are SGHNT and YYREEE (reference sequence). The CDR3 here is CASSPSGSAPYEQYF. The CDR3 DNA reads TGTGCCAGCAGCCCCTCGGGGTCGGCCCCCTACGAGCAGTACTTC.

This chain links TRBV24-1 with TRBJ2-1; the D gene is possibly TRBD1 (5 bases). The germline V gene encodes CDR1 KGHDR and CDR2 SFDVKD. V was clipped by 2 bases and J by 4 bases, with 17 bases between them. The CDR3 length is 17 residues. CDR3 coding DNA: TGTGCCACCAGTGATTCGACCGTCCGACAGACGTACAATGAGCAGTTCTTC. It specifies CATSDSTVRQTYNEQFF.

The table lists this clonotype with a few counts. V is TRBV20-1 and J is TRBJ2-1; possible D gene TRBD1, 6 bases. Germline loops: CDR1 DFQATT, CDR2 SNEGSKA (reference sequence). V was pared by 3 bases and J by 6 bases, with 21 bases between. There are 16 residues in the CDR3. DNA of the CDR3: TGCAGTGCTAGCAGATCACCAGGGGTGGTGCGCAATGAGCAGTTCTTC. Its translation is CSASRSPGVVRNEQFF.

This clonotype was found a few times. The rearrangement uses TRBV12-3 or TRBV12-4 and TRBJ2-4, with D perhaps TRBD1 (5 bases). TRBJ2-7 explains the end of the DNA better; the J call may be wrong. CDR3 size: 13 residues. CDR3 bases: TGTGCCAGCAGTTTACTCGCAGGGTACGAGCAGTACTTC. It encodes CASSLLAGYEQYF.

In the case of this clonotype: A read error may account for a junction end that differs from germline. The J gene is TRBJ2-1, the V gene TRBV7-7, with D possibly matching TRBD1 (6 bases). There are 14 residues in the CDR3. Germline CDR1 is SSHAT and CDR2 is FNYEAQ (reference sequence). The CDR3 nucleotides read TGTGCTAGCAGCTTCGACAGGCCGCCCGCTGAGCAGTTCTTC. Translating it yields CASSFDRPPAEQFF.

The chain uses TRBV25-1 and TRBJ2-7; D is perhaps TRBD1 (6 bases). This CDR3 region has 14 residues. The germline gives CDR1 MGHDK, CDR2 SYGVNS. V dropped 2 bases and J dropped 3 bases, with 11 bases sitting between them. The CDR3, as DNA: TGTGCCAGCAGTGAACGCGGCAGGGGCTACGAGCAGTACTTC. Protein sequence: CASSERGRGYEQYF.

V usage is TRBV20-1 and J usage is TRBJ2-1, with 10 positions matching TRBD2. Germline V lookup: CDR1 DFQATT, CDR2 SNEGSKA (reference sequence). This CDR3 is 14 amino acids long. The V segment lost 3 bases and the J segment 7 bases; nucleotides outside the gene matches: 6. The CDR3 bases are TGCAGTGCTAGCCGGGCTAGCGGGGGTAATGAGCAGTTCTTC. This translates into CSASRASGGNEQFF.

This clonotype was detected a few times. The V call is TRBV30, the J call TRBJ2-5; maybe TRBD1 (6 bases). The V gene's germline CDR1 is GTSNPN and CDR2 SVGIG (reference sequence). The V and J ends lost 2 bases and 1 base respectively, with 11 bases between them. The CDR3 totals 14 residues. The DNA of the CDR3 is TGTGCCTGGAGTCCACAGACAGGCCAAGAGACCCAGTACTTC. Translated: CAWSPQTGQETQYF.

Ten or more counts support this clonotype. The CDR3 here is CAIGTTGTGSYGYTF. For the CDR3, the DNA is TGTGCCATCGGTACAACCGGGACAGGGTCCTATGGCTACACCTTC. This chain joins TRBV10-3 and TRBJ1-2; 9 positions agree with TRBD1. This CDR3 contains 15 residues. The germline V gene encodes CDR1 ENHRY and CDR2 SYGVKD. The V gene end was trimmed by 8 bases and the J gene end by 4 bases; junction bases not matched to a gene: 11.

The gene calls are TRBV4-1 and TRBJ1-5; D not resolved. Germline loops: CDR1 MGHRA, CDR2 YSYEKL. V was cut by 3 bases and J by 5 bases, with 11 bases left in between. The CDR3 has 14 amino acids. CDR3 amino acids: CASSQATGYQPQHF. The CDR3 DNA sequence: TGCGCCAGCAGCCAGGCCACGGGGTATCAGCCCCAGCATTTT.

Concerning this clonotype itself: A much larger clone differs by one base, so this may be a read error. The chain carries TRBV4-2 and TRBJ1-2; the D gene is possibly TRBD1 (5 bases). V lost 0 bases, J lost 1 base, and 12 bases lay in between. Germline V CDR1 and CDR2: LGHNA, YNFKEQ. The CDR3 runs 16 residues. The CDR3 DNA reads TGTGCCAGCAGCCAAGACGCCACAGGAATTAACTATGGCTACACCTTC. Its translation: CASSQDATGINYGYTF.

Only a few counts were recorded for this clonotype. V is TRBV6-2 or TRBV6-3 and J is TRBJ1-2; D may be TRBD1 (6 bases). The CDR3 is made up of 16 amino acids. V shed 4 bases and J shed 3 bases, with 18 bases lying between them. From germline, CDR1 is MNHEY and CDR2 SVGEGT. Here the CDR3 reads CASSSTPEGVDYGYTF. DNA of the CDR3: TGTGCCAGCAGTTCCACACCCGAGGGGGTGGACTATGGCTACACCTTC.

This clonotype was counted a few times. The genes are TRBV6-6 and TRBJ2-7; a possible D gene is TRBD1 (6 bases). The CDR3 has 15 amino acids. Looked up from germline, CDR1 is MNHNY and CDR2 is SVGAGI (reference sequence). V was cut by 2 bases and J by 7 bases, with 18 bases left in between. CDR3 sequence reads: CASSYRTGRRGEQYF. The CDR3 DNA is TGTGCCAGCAGTTACAGAACGGGACGAAGGGGGGAGCAGTACTTC.